Below are 10 T cell receptor beta chains sequenced from a single sample in a study of cytomegalovirus exposure and HLA in healthy donors. PCR primers comprised 60 Vbeta and 13 Jbeta primers. The protocol was immunoSEQ multiplex PCR, while the TCRdb copy is restricted to in-frame clones and leaves out a portion. The data hold about 140,000 clones, with roughly two thirds observed a single time. Sequencing was done on a sample of PBMCs. All receptors derive from a human donor in good health.

In the case of this clone: A junction end diverges from the germline sequence, so it may reflect a read error. J is TRBJ1-5 and V is TRBV7-9; no reliable D call. Germline V gives CDR1 SEHNR, CDR2 FQNEAQ (reference sequence). This CDR3 region has 13 residues. The CDR3 nucleotides read TGTTCCAGCAGCTTTGAGGGCAATCAGCCCCAGCATTTT. Protein sequence: CSSSFEGNQPQHF. The full variable domain, with the rest looked up from reference TRBV7-9 and TRBJ1-5, is DTGVSQNPRHKITKRGQNVTFRCDPISEHNRLYWYRQTLGQGPEFLTYFQNEAQLEKSRLLSDRFSAERPKGSFSTLEIQRTEQGDSAMYLCSSSFEGNQPQHFGDGTRLSIL.

The chain uses TRBV28 and TRBJ2-1; 10 bases map to TRBD2. CDR1 MDHEN and CDR2 SYDVKM come from the germline V gene. The CDR3 length is 13 residues. V lost 8 bases to trimming and J lost 4 bases; unmatched junction nucleotides: 2. CDR3 nucleotide sequence: TGTGCCAGCGAGCGGGAGGGGTACAATGAGCAGTTCTTC. As protein: CASEREGYNEQFF.

This clone was counted a few times. The chain couples TRBV5-1 to TRBJ1-1; 7 nucleotides line up with TRBD1. The CDR3 totals 14 residues. The germline V gene encodes CDR1 SGHRS and CDR2 YFSETQ. After removal of 2 bases from V and 3 bases from J, the junction contained 4 bases not matched to a gene. CDR3 DNA: TGCGCCAGCAGCTTAAATGACAGGGACACTGAAGCTTTCTTT. Its protein product is CASSLNDRDTEAFF.

The rearrangement uses TRBV2 and TRBJ1-1; possibly TRBD1 for D (5 bases). Trimming stripped 3 bases from V and 4 bases from J, with 15 bases between. Germline-derived CDR1 and CDR2 are SNHLY and FYNNEI. The CDR3 length is 15 residues. CDR3 sequence: CASSDPGGNPTEAFF. The DNA of the CDR3 is TGTGCCAGCAGTGACCCGGGGGGGAACCCCACTGAAGCTTTCTTT.

This clone was observed a handful of times. The V and J genes are TRBV15 and TRBJ1-1; maybe TRBD1 (5 bases). This CDR3 has 13 amino acids. CDR1 LNHNV and CDR2 YYDKDF come from the germline V gene (reference sequence). Trimming stripped 3 bases from V and 10 bases from J, with 15 bases between. CDR3 sequence: CATSSDSRARAFF. The CDR3 DNA reads TGTGCCACCAGCAGCGATTCCAGGGCGAGAGCTTTCTTT.

The chain recombines TRBV18 with TRBJ2-1; the match to TRBD2 covers 11 bases. Germline CDR1 reads KGHSH; CDR2 reads LQKENI. This CDR3 is 15 amino acids long. The trim removed 4 bases at V and 4 bases at J, leaving 3 bases unmatched. This CDR3 is CASSRTSGSYNEQFF. DNA for the CDR3: TGTGCCAGCTCACGGACTAGCGGGTCTTACAATGAGCAGTTCTTC. The full variable domain, completed using reference TRBV18 and TRBJ2-1, is NAGVMQNPRHLVRRRGQEARLRCSPMKGHSHVYWYRQLPEEGLKFMVYLQKENIIDESGMPKERFSAEFPKEGPSILRIQQVVRGDSAAYFCASSRTSGSYNEQFFGPGTRLTVL.

The V and J genes are TRBV7-8 and TRBJ1-2; D remains unclear. The germline V and J ends were trimmed by 2 bases and 4 bases, with 8 bases remaining between them. The CDR3 is 13 amino acids. Germline V gene sequence: CDR1 SGHVS, CDR2 FQNEAQ. CDR3 coding DNA: TGTGCCAGCAGCTTACGTTTTTCCTATGGCTACACCTTC. Its translation: CASSLRFSYGYTF. The full variable domain, completed using reference TRBV7-8 and TRBJ1-2, is GAGVSQSPRYKVAKRGQDVALRCDPISGHVSLFWYQQALGQGPEFLTYFQNEAQLDKSGLPSDRFFAERPEGSVSTLKIQRTQQEDSAVYLCASSLRFSYGYTFGSGTRLTVV.

This clone was recorded only once. The chain has TRBV5-4 and TRBJ2-2; TRBD1 matches at 12 bases. The CDR3 is 16 amino acids. Germline V CDR1 and CDR2: SGHNT, YYREEE (reference sequence). J lost 6 bases, V lost 5 bases, and 8 bases had no gene match. CDR3 sequence (DNA): TGTGCCAGCAGTCGCCGGGACAGGGGGCCGGCCGGGGAGCTGTTTTTT. It codes for CASSRRDRGPAGELFF.

This sequence joins TRBV5-1 and TRBJ2-7; D is possibly TRBD2 (5 bases). Between the trimmed V and J ends, which lost 0 bases and 6 bases, there was a span of 13 bases. The length of the CDR3 is 14 residues. CDR1 and CDR2 from the germline V gene are SGHRS and YFSETQ. Written as DNA, the CDR3 is TGCGCCAGCAGCTTGGTTTCGTCGGGGTGCGAGCAGTACTTC. This sequence encodes CASSLVSSGCEQYF. The whole variable domain, remainder taken from reference TRBV5-1 and TRBJ2-7, is KAGVTQTPRYLIKTRGQQVTLSCSPISGHRSVSWYQQTPGQGLQFLFEYFSETQRNKGNFPGRFSGRQFSNSRSEMNVSTLELGDSALYLCASSLVSSGCEQYFGPGTRLTVT.

The chain carries TRBV6-5 and TRBJ1-4; no reliable D call. The CDR3 runs 14 residues. CDR1 MNHEY and CDR2 SVGAGI come from the germline V gene. The germline V and J ends were trimmed by 7 bases and 0 bases, with 9 bases remaining between them. CDR3 nucleotide sequence: TGTGCCAGCAAGGCGGTAACAACTAATGAAAAACTGTTTTTT. It yields the protein CASKAVTTNEKLFF.